The 27 T cell receptor beta chains below all came from one sample that was sequenced in a study of CD8 T cells in ankylosing spondylitis. No antigens are known for them. Overall study findings and caveats: For ankylosing spondylitis blood, a TCR beta motif of several highly homologous variants appeared characteristic.

TCRdb reprocessed the 5' RACE reads via MiXCR and lists one record per CDR3 protein. The sample contains some 450,000 distinct CDR3 sequences, roughly 15% of which appear only once. Sequenced sample: blood, either unsorted or a sorted T cell fraction (not recorded which). All receptors come from a male donor with ankylosing spondylitis.

The rearrangement links TRBV11-2 to TRBJ2-4; D may be TRBD1 or TRBD2 (5 bases each). CDR1 SGHAT and CDR2 FQNNGV come from the germline V gene. The CDR3 consists of 16 residues. V gave up 1 base and J gave up 0 bases, with 10 bases separating them. The CDR3 loop reads CASSLAGGGAKNIQYF. CDR3 coding DNA: TGTGCCAGCAGCTTAGCCGGTGGGGGAGCCAAAAACATTCAGTACTTC.

The chain uses TRBV6-1 and TRBJ2-2; D not resolved. Trimming shortened V by 3 bases and J by 6 bases, and 5 bases separated the two germline ends. The length of the CDR3 is 12 residues. CDR1 is MNHNS and CDR2 is SASEGT in the germline V gene. Here the CDR3 DNA reads TGTGCCAGCAGTGACCCTCCCGGGGAGCTGTTTTTT. Protein product: CASSDPPGELFF.

The J gene is TRBJ2-7, the V gene TRBV12-3 or TRBV12-4, with D possibly TRBD2 on 6 matching bases. Trimming shortened V by 3 bases and J by 1 base, and 16 bases separated the two germline ends. This CDR3 comprises 16 residues. The CDR3 sequence: CASSFPSDSGSYEQYF. CDR3 nucleotides: TGTGCCAGCAGTTTCCCGTCAGATAGCGGATCCTACGAGCAGTACTTC.

This sequence joins TRBV6-5 and TRBJ1-6; D remains ambiguous. The CDR3 loop spans 14 amino acids. V lost 3 bases and J lost 10, with 13 bases in between. The germline V gene has CDR1 MNHEY and CDR2 SVGAGI. The CDR3 DNA follows: TGTGCCAGCAGTTATGGTCCCCAAGCGTCACCCCTCCACTTT. This sequence encodes CASSYGPQASPLHF.

The chain has TRBV5-1 and TRBJ2-1; 8 bases align to TRBD1. V dropped 2 bases and J dropped 0; count of bases not matched to a gene: 4. This CDR3 comprises 16 residues. CDR1 SGHRS and CDR2 YFSETQ come from the germline V gene. CDR3 coding DNA: TGCGCCAGCAGCTTTGACAGGGGCGTCTCCTACAATGAGCAGTTCTTC. It codes for CASSFDRGVSYNEQFF.

CDR3 amino acids: CASSRNSVTSTDTQYF. The CDR3 coding sequence is TGTGCCAGCAGTAGAAATAGCGTGACTAGCACAGATACGCAGTATTTT. The V and J genes are TRBV27 and TRBJ2-3; tentatively, D is TRBD2 (5 bases). Deletions cut 5 bases from V and 0 bases from J, with 15 bases between. The CDR3 is 16 amino acids. Germline values: CDR1 MNHEY, CDR2 SMNVEV (reference sequence).

Worth noting for this clonotype: A read error may produce the germline difference seen at one junction end. The V call is TRBV2, the J call TRBJ1-1, with TRBD1 identical over 11 bases. The germline gives CDR1 SNHLY, CDR2 FYNNEI. The CDR3 has 12 amino acids. CDR3 in DNA: TGTGCCAGCAGTCCGGACAGGGGGCGCGTCTACTTT. Translating it yields CASSPDRGRVYF.

The genes are TRBV24-1 and TRBJ1-2; maybe TRBD1 (5 bases). Per germline, CDR1 KGHDR and CDR2 SFDVKD. This CDR3 is built from 13 residues. With 7 bases removed from V and 5 bases from J, the gap between germline ends came to 13 bases. The CDR3 sequence is CATSSDSQYGYTF. The CDR3 bases are TGTGCCACCAGCTCCGACAGTCAATATGGCTACACCTTC.

On this clonotype itself: A single base separates this from a much larger clone, so it may be a read error. The chain recombines TRBV28 with TRBJ2-7; D gene ambiguous. This CDR3 is 10 amino acids long. V lost 8 bases to trimming and J lost 0 bases, with 2 bases between them. Germline CDR1 and CDR2: MDHEN and SYDVKM. The CDR3, as DNA: TGTGCCAGCGCCTCCTACGAGCAGTACTTC. The encoded protein is CASASYEQYF.

Only a few counts were recorded for this clonotype. This chain connects TRBV29-1 to TRBJ2-2; 9 positions agree with TRBD1. The CDR3 length is 15 residues. Germline CDR1 SQVTM, CDR2 ANQGSEA. V dropped 5 bases and J dropped 5; count of bases not matched to a gene: 9. The CDR3 DNA reads TGCAGCGTTAACCAGGGACAGGGCTCGACCGGGGAGCTGTTTTTT. Protein: CSVNQGQGSTGELFF.

The chain joins TRBV6-2 or TRBV6-3 to TRBJ2-1; 7 bases fit TRBD2. The length of the CDR3 is 15 residues. Germline CDR1 reads MNHEY; CDR2 reads SVGEGT. V trimming: 7 bases; J trimming: 1 base; junction bases outside the gene matches: 7. The CDR3 spells CASTEPGLSYNEQFF. In DNA, the CDR3 is TGTGCCAGCACCGAACCGGGACTATCCTACAATGAGCAGTTCTTC.

This clonotype showed up just a few times. The V and J genes are TRBV3-1 and TRBJ1-1; D not certain. Trimming stripped 2 bases from V and 8 bases from J, with 12 bases between. This CDR3 spans 13 amino acids. CDR1 is LGHDT and CDR2 is YNNKEL in the germline V gene (reference sequence). CDR3 loop: CASSQSDGREAFF. Here the CDR3 DNA reads TGTGCCAGCAGCCAAAGTGACGGGAGAGAAGCTTTCTTT.

This clonotype was recorded a few times. The rearrangement uses TRBV24-1 and TRBJ2-7; D possibly corresponds to TRBD2 (6 bases). CDR1 is KGHDR, CDR2 SFDVKD, per germline. The germline V and J ends were trimmed by 9 bases and 3 bases, with 17 bases remaining between them. This CDR3 has 14 amino acids. CDR3 residues: CATWQRAAYYEQYF. The CDR3 DNA reads TGTGCCACCTGGCAGCGGGCGGCCTACTACGAGCAGTACTTC.

This clonotype has a handful of counts. The rearrangement links TRBV30 to TRBJ1-1, with no clear D. This CDR3 comprises 14 residues. V was trimmed by 1 base and J by 1 base, leaving 10 bases between them. Germline values: CDR1 GTSNPN, CDR2 SVGIG (reference sequence). The CDR3 reads CAWSGPLSNTEAFF. The CDR3 coding sequence is TGTGCCTGGAGTGGACCCCTTTCGAACACTGAAGCTTTCTTT.

This clonotype was recorded many times. The chain couples TRBV29-1 to TRBJ2-2, with unresolved D. This CDR3 has 13 amino acids. Trimming cost V 3 bases and J 1 base, with 6 bases left between them. Germline-derived CDR1 and CDR2 are SQVTM and ANQGSEA. The CDR3 protein is CSVEPKNTGELFF. CDR3 sequence (DNA): TGCAGCGTTGAGCCAAAGAACACCGGGGAGCTGTTTTTT.

J is TRBJ1-4 and V is TRBV20-1, with D tentatively TRBD1 (6 bases). Germline loops: CDR1 DFQATT, CDR2 SNEGSKA (reference sequence). This CDR3 is 15 amino acids long. V dropped 0 bases and J dropped 11 bases, with 19 bases sitting between them. As DNA, the CDR3 is TGCAGTGCTAGAGATGCCCGGCAGGGGTCCGGGAAACTGTTTTTT. This gives the protein CSARDARQGSGKLFF.

This chain links TRBV19 with TRBJ2-7; 11 positions match TRBD2. Germline V gives CDR1 LNHDA, CDR2 SQIVND (reference sequence). The CDR3 sequence is 16 residues long. V lost 5 bases, J lost 1 base, and 7 bases stayed unmatched. The CDR3 DNA reads as TGTGCCAGTAGTGACGCCGGGACTAGCGGTTCCTACGAGCAGTACTTC. Amino acids: CASSDAGTSGSYEQYF.

The table lists this clonotype with a few counts. This chain uses TRBV25-1 with TRBJ1-4; D is unresolved. This CDR3 is 15 amino acids long. Per the germline V gene, CDR1 is MGHDK and CDR2 is SYGVNS. Trimming shortened V by 3 bases and J by 8 bases, and 16 bases separated the two germline ends. CDR3 DNA sequence: TGTGCCAGCAGTGAGGCTTCAAGGCGACGAGAAAAACTGTTTTTT. Its translation: CASSEASRRREKLFF.

The V call is TRBV29-1, the J call TRBJ1-1, with D perhaps TRBD1 (5 bases). Germline V gene lookup returns CDR1 SQVTM and CDR2 ANQGSEA. This CDR3 comprises 15 residues. V dropped 7 bases and J dropped 1 base, with 19 bases sitting between them. CDR3 protein: CSGVGGIVSNTEAFF. For the CDR3, the DNA is TGCAGCGGGGTCGGGGGGATCGTCTCGAACACTGAAGCTTTCTTT. The full variable domain, with the rest looked up from reference TRBV29-1 and TRBJ1-1, is SAVISQKPSRDICQRGTSLTIQCQVDSQVTMMFWYRQQPGQSLTLIATANQGSEATYESGFVIDKFPISRPNLTFSTLTVSNMSPEDSSIYLCSGVGGIVSNTEAFFGQGTRLTVV.

This clonotype was seen a handful of times. The rearrangement joins TRBV9 to TRBJ1-1; TRBD1 is a possible D gene (5 bases). The germline V gene has CDR1 SGDLS and CDR2 YYNGEE. Trimming removed 0 bases from V and 3 bases from J, with 12 bases in between. The CDR3 runs 15 residues. The CDR3 here is CASSVDQRGDTEAFF. The CDR3 nucleotides read TGTGCCAGCAGCGTAGACCAGCGAGGGGACACTGAAGCTTTCTTT.

This clonotype was observed a few times. This rearrangement joins TRBV4-1 to TRBJ1-2; 7 bases line up with TRBD1. Looked up from germline, CDR1 is MGHRA and CDR2 is YSYEKL. Germline trimming cut 0 bases from V and 4 bases from J; bases unmatched to any gene: 14. The CDR3 is 18 residues long. CDR3 residues: CASSQDWRGLTSSYGYTF. The CDR3 region has the DNA TGCGCCAGCAGCCAAGATTGGAGGGGGCTGACTAGTAGCTATGGCTACACCTTC.

V usage is TRBV29-1 and J usage is TRBJ2-3; possible D gene TRBD1, 6 bases. V shed 7 bases and J shed 6 bases, with 17 bases lying between them. Per the germline V gene, CDR1 is SQVTM and CDR2 is ANQGSEA. The CDR3 extends over 13 amino acids. CDR3 in amino acids: CSARPRGWDTQYF. CDR3 nucleotide sequence: TGCAGCGCCCGACCCAGGGGTTGGGATACGCAGTATTTT.

This clonotype was seen more than once but under ten times. The rearrangement links TRBV5-1 to TRBJ1-2, with D possibly being TRBD1 (6 bases). CDR3 size: 13 residues. Germline lookup yields CDR1 SGHRS and CDR2 YFSETQ. The ends were cut back, 4 bases at V and 6 bases at J, with 13 bases in the middle. The CDR3 nucleotides are TGCGCCAGCAGCCCCTGGACAGTCGATGGCTACACCTTC. It yields the protein CASSPWTVDGYTF. Combining the CDR3 with reference TRBV5-1 and TRBJ1-2 gives the whole variable domain KAGVTQTPRYLIKTRGQQVTLSCSPISGHRSVSWYQQTPGQGLQFLFEYFSETQRNKGNFPGRFSGRQFSNSRSEMNVSTLELGDSALYLCASSPWTVDGYTFGSGTRLTVV.

The CDR3 sequence is CASNPGQTYNEQFF. DNA of the CDR3: TGTGCCAGCAACCCGGGACAGACGTACAATGAGCAGTTCTTC. The chain carries TRBV28 and TRBJ2-1; 7 bases are shared with TRBD1. The CDR3 is 14 residues long. With V trimmed by 7 bases and J by 4 bases, 7 bases remained unmatched. Looked up from germline, CDR1 is MDHEN and CDR2 is SYDVKM.

Ten or more counts support this clonotype. This sequence joins TRBV7-2 and TRBJ1-5; 8 bases fit TRBD1. The trim removed 3 bases at V and 1 base at J, leaving 5 bases unmatched. Germline lookup yields CDR1 SGHTA and CDR2 FQGNSA. The CDR3 loop spans 16 amino acids. This CDR3 reads CASSFQGATSNQPQHF. Here the CDR3 DNA reads TGTGCCAGCAGCTTCCAGGGGGCGACGAGCAATCAGCCCCAGCATTTT.

V is TRBV5-1 and J is TRBJ2-3, with D maybe TRBD2 (7 bases). V lost 4 bases and J lost 6, with 15 bases in between. This CDR3 is built from 14 residues. Germline V gives CDR1 SGHRS, CDR2 YFSETQ. CDR3 residues: CASSTGTTPDTQYF. CDR3 DNA: TGCGCCAGCAGCACAGGGACTACCCCCGATACGCAGTATTTT.

This clonotype was detected ten times or more. As DNA, the CDR3 is TGCGCCAGCAGCCCGGGGACAGGGCTAGATGAAAAACTGTTTTTT. Translated: CASSPGTGLDEKLFF. The chain joins TRBV5-1 to TRBJ1-4, with 9 positions matching TRBD1. CDR3 length: 15 amino acids. Germline trimming cut 4 bases from V and 6 bases from J; bases unmatched to any gene: 7. Germline values: CDR1 SGHRS, CDR2 YFSETQ.